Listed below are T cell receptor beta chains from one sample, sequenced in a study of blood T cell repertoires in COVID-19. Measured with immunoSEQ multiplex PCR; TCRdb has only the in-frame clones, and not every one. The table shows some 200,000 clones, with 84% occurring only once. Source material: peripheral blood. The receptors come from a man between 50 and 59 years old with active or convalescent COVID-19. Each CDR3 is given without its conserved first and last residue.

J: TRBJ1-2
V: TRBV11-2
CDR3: ASSPIVRVGYT

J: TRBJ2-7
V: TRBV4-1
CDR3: ASSLGEASYEQY

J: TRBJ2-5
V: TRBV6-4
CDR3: ASSEGTGSGQETQY

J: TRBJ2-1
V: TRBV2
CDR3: ASSEWGEGGEQF

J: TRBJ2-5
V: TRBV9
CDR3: ASSVATSQETQY

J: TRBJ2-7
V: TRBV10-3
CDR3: AIGQGAAYEQY

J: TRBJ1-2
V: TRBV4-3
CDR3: ASSQDRALGYT

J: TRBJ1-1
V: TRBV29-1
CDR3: SVEDNRDEAF

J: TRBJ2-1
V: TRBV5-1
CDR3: ASSLVGINNEQF

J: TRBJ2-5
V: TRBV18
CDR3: ASSPGVQETQY

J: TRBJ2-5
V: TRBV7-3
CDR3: ASSLGRRQGDQETQY

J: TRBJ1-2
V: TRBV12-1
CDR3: ASSFVTGGGYT

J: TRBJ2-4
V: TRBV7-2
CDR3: ASSLIAGEIIQY

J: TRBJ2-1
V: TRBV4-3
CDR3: ASSQSVGLAGRGGEQF

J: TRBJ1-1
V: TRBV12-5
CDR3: ASAIQGGEAF

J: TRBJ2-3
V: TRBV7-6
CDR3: ASSLLGGSGADTQY

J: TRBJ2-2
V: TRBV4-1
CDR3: ASSQDTSGGYRRI

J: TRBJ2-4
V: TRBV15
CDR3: ATSTGDRDIQY

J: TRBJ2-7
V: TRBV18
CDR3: ASSPDSFYEQY

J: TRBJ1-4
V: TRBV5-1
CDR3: ASSPGQGNNEKLF

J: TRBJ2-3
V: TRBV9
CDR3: ASSVSLRGFTDTQY

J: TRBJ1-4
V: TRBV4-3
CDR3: ASSQDRVRGREEKLF

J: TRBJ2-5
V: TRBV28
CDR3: ASSLRQGQETQY

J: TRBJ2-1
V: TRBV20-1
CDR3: SASSSGGADYNEQF

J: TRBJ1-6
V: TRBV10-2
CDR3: ASRTQINSPLH

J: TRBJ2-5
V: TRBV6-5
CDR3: ASSSQARWETQY

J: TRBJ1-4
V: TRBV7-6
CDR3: ASSSSRDRGSSEKLF

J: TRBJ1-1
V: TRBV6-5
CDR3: ATLRRVETEAF

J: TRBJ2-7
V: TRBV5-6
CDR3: ASSSGLDFYYEQY

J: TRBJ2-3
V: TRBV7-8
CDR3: ASGDRGGTDTQY

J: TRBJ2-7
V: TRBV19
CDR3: ASSISASTYEQY

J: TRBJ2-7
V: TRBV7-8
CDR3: ASSFRVGGYEQY

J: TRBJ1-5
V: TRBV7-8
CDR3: ASSLYQGENQPQH

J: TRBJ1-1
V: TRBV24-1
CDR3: ATSDPGETEAF

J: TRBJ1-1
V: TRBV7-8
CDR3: ASSQTGAEAF

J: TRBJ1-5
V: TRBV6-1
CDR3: ASSEFGGSNQPQH

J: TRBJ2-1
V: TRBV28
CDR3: ATSLAGSVYNEQF

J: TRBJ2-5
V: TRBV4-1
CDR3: ASSQDLGLAQETQY

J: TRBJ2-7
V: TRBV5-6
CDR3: ASSLAPRGGSYEQY

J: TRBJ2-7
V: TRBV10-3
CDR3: AISWAGSAYEQY

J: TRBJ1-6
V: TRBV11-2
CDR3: ASSLVQGFNSPLH

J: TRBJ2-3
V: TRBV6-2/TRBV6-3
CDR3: ASSYGPNSGSTDTQY

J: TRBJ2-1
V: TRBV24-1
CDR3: ATSPRDYNEQF

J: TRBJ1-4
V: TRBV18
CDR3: ASSPPRGTGQATNEKLF

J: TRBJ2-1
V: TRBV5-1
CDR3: ASSLDPGGEQF

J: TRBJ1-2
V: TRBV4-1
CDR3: ASSQGQGGNYGYT

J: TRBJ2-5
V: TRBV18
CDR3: ASSPVGGETQY

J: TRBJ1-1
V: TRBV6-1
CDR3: ASSVGQGAMNTEAF

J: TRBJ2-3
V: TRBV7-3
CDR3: ASRPGGSTDTQY

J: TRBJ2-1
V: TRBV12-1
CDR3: ASSFSLAGGQQF

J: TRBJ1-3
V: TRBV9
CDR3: ASSVAPSGSGNTIY

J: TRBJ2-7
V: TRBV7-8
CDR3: ASSLPGLAYEQY

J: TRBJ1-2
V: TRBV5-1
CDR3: ASREVLKDGYT

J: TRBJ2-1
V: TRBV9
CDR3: ASSARGGPYNEQF

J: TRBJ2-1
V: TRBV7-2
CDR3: ASSYDRGTYNEQF

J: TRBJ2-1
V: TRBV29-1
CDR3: SVPVSFSGTYNEQF

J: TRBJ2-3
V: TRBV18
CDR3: ASSPRTNTDTQY

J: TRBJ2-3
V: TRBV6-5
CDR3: ASRDSPRGSDTQY

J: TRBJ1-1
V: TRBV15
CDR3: ATSRDVAVGGTEAF